The rows below give T cell receptor beta chains drawn from one sample of a study of response to subunit inactivated influenza vaccine. TCRdb re-called the RT-PCR reads with MiXCR, one entry per CDR3 protein. The table lists 400,000 to 650,000 distinct CDR3 sequences, about 7.2% of them singletons. The sample here was PBMCs from blood, taken about 24 months after vaccination. These receptors came from a man between 50 and 75 years old who received an inactivated influenza vaccine. Both conserved end residues are part of each CDR3. The D gene is left open where the match is weak. Some rows have no size entry. The others give once, few or many, or a class for an expanded clone.

V gene: TRBV18; clone size: few; D gene: .; J gene: TRBJ2-1; CDR3 protein: CASSPSYESSYNEQFF; CDR3 DNA: TGTGCCAGCTCACCATCTTACGAGAGCTCCTACAATGAGCAGTTCTTC
V gene: TRBV20-1; clone size: .; D gene: TRBD2; J gene: TRBJ2-1; CDR3 protein: CCARALGGSLSYNEQFF; CDR3 DNA: TGCTGTGCTAGGGCCCTGGGCGGGAGTTTGTCCTACAATGAGCAGTTCTTC
V gene: TRBV27; clone size: few; D gene: TRBD1; J gene: TRBJ1-6; CDR3 protein: CASSDRQGPGPLHF; CDR3 DNA: TGTGCCAGCAGCGACCGACAGGGGCCAGGTCCCCTCCACTTT
V gene: TRBV28; clone size: few; D gene: TRBD1; J gene: TRBJ2-1; CDR3 protein: CASRYTGTGGRNEQFF; CDR3 DNA: TGTGCCAGCAGATACACCGGGACAGGGGGCAGGAATGAGCAGTTCTTC
V gene: TRBV24-1; clone size: .; D gene: TRBD1; J gene: TRBJ2-2; CDR3 protein: CATSDWTGASRELFF; CDR3 DNA: TGTGCCACCAGTGATTGGACAGGGGCCAGCAGGGAGCTGTTTTTT
V gene: TRBV5-1; clone size: few; D gene: TRBD1; J gene: TRBJ2-1; CDR3 protein: CASSPGQELALGHNEQFF; CDR3 DNA: TGCGCCAGCAGCCCGGGACAGGAACTCGCTCTCGGTCACAATGAGCAGTTCTTC
V gene: TRBV10-1; clone size: .; D gene: .; J gene: TRBJ2-7; CDR3 protein: CASNDGGKSYEQYF; CDR3 DNA: TGCGCCAGCAACGACGGGGGCAAGTCCTACGAGCAGTACTTC
V gene: TRBV5-4; clone size: few; D gene: .; J gene: TRBJ2-2; CDR3 protein: CASSPEGDTGELFF; CDR3 DNA: TGTGCCAGCAGCCCCGAGGGGGATACCGGGGAGCTGTTTTTT
V gene: TRBV7-9; clone size: .; D gene: .; J gene: TRBJ1-1; CDR3 protein: CAGEWGEAFF; CDR3 DNA: TGTGCCGGCGAATGGGGGGAAGCTTTCTTT
V gene: TRBV10-3; clone size: .; D gene: TRBD1; J gene: TRBJ1-2; CDR3 protein: CATLGGQGYGYTF; CDR3 DNA: TGTGCCACCCTAGGGGGACAGGGATATGGCTACACCTTC
V gene: TRBV10-3; clone size: .; D gene: TRBD1; J gene: TRBJ1-1; CDR3 protein: CAITPGQGKTEAFF; CDR3 DNA: TGTGCCATTACCCCGGGACAGGGTAAAACTGAAGCTTTCTTT
V gene: TRBV12-3/TRBV12-4; clone size: many; D gene: TRBD1; J gene: TRBJ2-1; CDR3 protein: CASSRQGSGEQFF; CDR3 DNA: TGTGCCAGCAGCCGACAGGGGAGCGGTGAGCAGTTCTTC
V gene: TRBV28; clone size: few; D gene: .; J gene: TRBJ1-6; CDR3 protein: CASSSQRRGYNSPLHF; CDR3 DNA: TGTGCCAGCAGTTCTCAAAGGCGGGGATATAATTCACCCCTCCACTTT
V gene: TRBV20-1; clone size: many; D gene: TRBD1; J gene: TRBJ1-1; CDR3 protein: CSARDQASGGEAFF; CDR3 DNA: TGCAGTGCTAGAGATCAGGCCTCAGGGGGTGAAGCTTTCTTT
V gene: TRBV29-1; clone size: many; D gene: TRBD1; J gene: TRBJ2-3; CDR3 protein: CSVAQGASIDTQYF; CDR3 DNA: TGCAGCGTAGCCCAGGGGGCGTCAATAGATACGCAGTATTTT
V gene: TRBV7-3; clone size: .; D gene: .; J gene: TRBJ2-3; CDR3 protein: CASSLLVQDTQYF; CDR3 DNA: TGTGCCAGCAGCTTGCTAGTTCAAGATACGCAGTATTTT
V gene: TRBV10-3; clone size: .; D gene: TRBD2; J gene: TRBJ2-1; CDR3 protein: CAISDPRTSSVNEQFF; CDR3 DNA: TGTGCCATCAGTGACCCCAGGACTAGCTCCGTCAATGAGCAGTTCTTC
V gene: TRBV11-2; clone size: few; D gene: .; J gene: TRBJ1-1; CDR3 protein: CASRPIGGGEEAFF; CDR3 DNA: TGTGCCAGCAGACCCATAGGGGGGGGCGAAGAAGCTTTCTTT
V gene: TRBV20-1; clone size: many; D gene: TRBD2; J gene: TRBJ2-3; CDR3 protein: CSAPRTSGSTDTQYF; CDR3 DNA: TGCAGTGCCCCTAGGACTAGCGGAAGCACAGATACGCAGTATTTT
V gene: TRBV12-3/TRBV12-4; clone size: many; D gene: TRBD1; J gene: TRBJ1-2; CDR3 protein: CASRPGTGSLVYGYTF; CDR3 DNA: TGTGCCAGCAGGCCGGGGACAGGGAGTTTGGTCTATGGCTACACCTTC
V gene: TRBV19; clone size: .; D gene: .; J gene: TRBJ2-5; CDR3 protein: CASSRMGTQYF; CDR3 DNA: TGTGCCAGTAGTCGCATGGGGACCCAGTACTTC
V gene: TRBV6-5; clone size: few; D gene: .; J gene: TRBJ1-5; CDR3 protein: CASTSLRGGRPQHF; CDR3 DNA: TGTGCCAGCACTTCCCTCAGGGGAGGACGGCCCCAGCATTTT
V gene: TRBV28; clone size: .; D gene: TRBD2; J gene: TRBJ2-2; CDR3 protein: CASSLWLAGVGELFF; CDR3 DNA: TGTGCCAGCAGTTTGTGGCTAGCGGGAGTCGGGGAGCTGTTTTTT
V gene: TRBV2; clone size: few; D gene: TRBD2; J gene: TRBJ2-3; CDR3 protein: CASRKSRGSTDTQYF; CDR3 DNA: TGTGCCAGCAGGAAATCGCGGGGGAGCACAGATACGCAGTATTTT
V gene: TRBV20-1; clone size: few; D gene: .; J gene: TRBJ2-7; CDR3 protein: CSARGGRHASYEQYF; CDR3 DNA: TGCAGTGCTAGAGGTGGCAGACACGCCTCCTACGAGCAGTACTTC
V gene: TRBV10-3; clone size: many; D gene: .; J gene: TRBJ1-3; CDR3 protein: CAISESTGGSGNTIYF; CDR3 DNA: TGTGCCATCAGTGAGTCGACGGGTGGCTCTGGAAACACCATATATTTT
V gene: TRBV10-3; clone size: .; D gene: TRBD1; J gene: TRBJ1-1; CDR3 protein: CAIRDRDTEAFF; CDR3 DNA: TGTGCCATCAGAGACAGGGACACTGAAGCTTTCTTT
V gene: TRBV6-4; clone size: many; D gene: .; J gene: TRBJ1-2; CDR3 protein: CASTPEAGSYGYTF; CDR3 DNA: TGTGCCAGCACCCCCGAGGCAGGGAGCTATGGCTACACCTTC
V gene: TRBV12-3/TRBV12-4; clone size: few; D gene: .; J gene: TRBJ1-2; CDR3 protein: CASSWTNYGYTF; CDR3 DNA: TGTGCCAGCAGTTGGACAAACTATGGCTACACCTTC
V gene: TRBV5-1; clone size: few; D gene: TRBD1; J gene: TRBJ1-3; CDR3 protein: CASSLEDRAGNTIYF; CDR3 DNA: TGCGCCAGCAGCTTGGAGGACAGGGCTGGAAACACCATATATTTT
V gene: TRBV20-1; clone size: few; D gene: TRBD1; J gene: TRBJ2-1; CDR3 protein: CRPGTGGMSEQFF; CDR3 DNA: TGCAGGCCCGGGACAGGGGGTATGAGTGAGCAGTTCTTC
V gene: TRBV20-1; clone size: .; D gene: .; J gene: TRBJ2-1; CDR3 protein: CSAQSPGAANEQFF; CDR3 DNA: TGCAGTGCCCAAAGTCCTGGGGCGGCGAATGAGCAGTTCTTC
V gene: TRBV5-1; clone size: many; D gene: TRBD1; J gene: TRBJ2-2; CDR3 protein: CASSPTERTGGFAGELFF; CDR3 DNA: TGCGCCAGCAGCCCAACCGAAAGGACAGGGGGCTTCGCCGGGGAGCTGTTTTTT
V gene: TRBV4-1; clone size: .; D gene: .; J gene: TRBJ2-7; CDR3 protein: CASSQEPGTRVPYEQYF; CDR3 DNA: TGCGCCAGCAGCCAAGAACCCGGGACACGGGTACCCTACGAGCAGTACTTC
V gene: TRBV3-1; clone size: few; D gene: TRBD2; J gene: TRBJ2-3; CDR3 protein: CASSPLAGVPDTQYF; CDR3 DNA: TGTGCCAGCAGCCCCCTCGCGGGAGTCCCTGATACGCAGTATTTT
V gene: TRBV20-1; clone size: few; D gene: .; J gene: TRBJ1-6; CDR3 protein: CSAPTSGSPLHF; CDR3 DNA: TGCAGTGCTCCGACAAGCGGCTCACCCCTCCACTTT
V gene: TRBV9; clone size: few; D gene: .; J gene: TRBJ1-4; CDR3 protein: CASSVRSDPLTNEKLFF; CDR3 DNA: TGTGCCAGCAGCGTACGTTCCGATCCCCTGACTAATGAAAAACTGTTTTTT
V gene: TRBV20-1; clone size: .; D gene: TRBD1; J gene: TRBJ1-1; CDR3 protein: CSARALQGAAAEAFF; CDR3 DNA: TGCAGTGCTAGGGCCCTCCAGGGGGCCGCCGCTGAAGCTTTCTTT
V gene: TRBV14; clone size: .; D gene: .; J gene: TRBJ2-2; CDR3 protein: CASSQVVGNTGELFF; CDR3 DNA: TGTGCCAGCAGCCAGGTGGTGGGGAACACCGGGGAGCTGTTTTTT
V gene: TRBV5-1; clone size: many; D gene: .; J gene: TRBJ2-5; CDR3 protein: CASRGEETQYF; CDR3 DNA: TGCGCCAGCAGGGGAGAAGAGACCCAGTACTTC
V gene: TRBV7-9; clone size: many; D gene: .; J gene: TRBJ2-1; CDR3 protein: CASSRQGRISYNEQFF; CDR3 DNA: TGTGCCAGCAGCCGCCAGGGACGGATCTCCTACAATGAGCAGTTCTTC
V gene: TRBV3-1; clone size: few; D gene: .; J gene: TRBJ2-2; CDR3 protein: CASSQGSGTHTGELFF; CDR3 DNA: TGTGCCAGCAGCCAAGGGTCTGGCACCCACACCGGGGAGCTGTTTTTT
V gene: TRBV12-3/TRBV12-4; clone size: few; D gene: .; J gene: TRBJ2-1; CDR3 protein: CASKNYGGNEQFF; CDR3 DNA: TGTGCCAGCAAGAACTACGGGGGCAATGAGCAGTTCTTC
V gene: TRBV20-1; clone size: many; D gene: .; J gene: TRBJ1-5; CDR3 protein: CSALAGASGNQPQHF; CDR3 DNA: TGCAGTGCCCTCGCCGGGGCCAGTGGCAATCAGCCCCAGCATTTT
V gene: TRBV20-1; clone size: .; D gene: TRBD2; J gene: TRBJ2-5; CDR3 protein: CSARVASGGKTQYF; CDR3 DNA: TGCAGTGCTAGAGTGGCTAGCGGGGGGAAGACCCAGTACTTC
V gene: TRBV20-1; clone size: few; D gene: .; J gene: TRBJ2-5; CDR3 protein: CSASVGAVETQYF; CDR3 DNA: TGCAGTGCTAGTGTAGGGGCCGTGGAGACCCAGTACTTC
V gene: TRBV7-8; clone size: few; D gene: .; J gene: TRBJ2-1; CDR3 protein: CASSPDAGFRNEQFF; CDR3 DNA: TGTGCCAGCAGCCCAGACGCAGGGTTTAGGAATGAGCAGTTCTTC
V gene: TRBV5-1; clone size: .; D gene: .; J gene: TRBJ2-5; CDR3 protein: CASMGQISPQETQYF; CDR3 DNA: TGCGCCAGCATGGGGCAGATATCCCCCCAAGAGACCCAGTACTTC